This T cell receptor beta chain was captured in a study of T-cell reconstitution after alpha-beta-depleted transplantation in children (dated by TCRdb to 2016 to 2017). Regarding the study in general: T-cell immune reconstitution after TCRalphabeta/CD19-depleted allogeneic hematopoietic cell transplantation in children was quantitatively tracked in the study by means of TCR repertoire profiling.

The library was built by means of PCR. Sequencing instrument: Illumina HiSeq 2500. To normalize quantification of the TCRbeta repertoire, the TCR libraries were built with molecular barcoding that relied on unique molecular identifiers. TCRdb passed the public sequencing reads through fastp at Q25 and MiXCR, retaining productive beta sequences. Under each unique CDR3 protein, matching rows form one entry showing the most common genes and DNA. This sample has about 980,000 distinct CDR3 sequences in its table, and about 29% of those were observed once. Roughly 31% of the sample lies in the top ten. Comment on this clonotype: Its antigen is not yet known. The record has no base qualities; no much larger clone is one base away.

What the research found in general, with its limitations: In some patients, the high TCRbeta diversity seen at day 60 was put down to recipient T cells and intrathymic progenitors that had survived conditioning. Hyperexpanded clone frequencies declined over subsequent months; after one year, T-cell counts and TCRbeta diversity were mostly attributed to newly produced T cells. Apparently early alphabetaT-cell count recovery about two months after transplant reportedly relied on only several hundred rapidly expanded clones derived from non-depleted graft cells.

Per the publication, the treatment or condition label means: allogeneic hematopoietic cell transplantation with graft depleted of TCRalphabeta T cells and CD19 B cells. TCRalphabeta/CD19-depleted allogeneic hematopoietic cell grafts were given to the transplant recipients, all of whom were children. From a lookup of the germline V gene (reference sequence), CDR1 and CDR2 are LNHDA and SQIVND. The CDR3 contains 13 residues, cysteine and phenylalanine counted. Kept here is only the CDR3 DNA, which spans 39 bases and is read in frame from base 1. The junction carries 4 bases between V and J, which are trimmed by 2 bases and 2 bases respectively.

The chain joins TRBV19 to TRBJ1-5; a confident D gene designation cannot be given. This TCR was recovered from a boy under three years old who had a stem cell transplant for SCID, so the T cells may come from the graft donor. The sample in question was PBMCs, mostly from graft donor cells, obtained 360 days after TCRalphabeta/CD19-depleted stem cell transplant. Here is the DNA: TGTGCCAGTAGTATAAGCGGCAATCAGCCCCAGCATTTT. It translates to CASSISGNQPQHF.